Shown below are 24 T cell receptor beta chains from a single sample sequenced in a study of OX40 agonist ivuxolimab in advanced cancers. TCRdb's table, derived via immunoSEQ multiplex PCR, lists solely in-frame clones and lacks some. The table shows 45,000 to 55,000 clones, with 81% occurring only once. The specimen comprised CD4+ or CD8+ T cells sorted from blood, sampled in a trial of the OX40 agonist ivuxolimab. The receptors were gathered from an adult with an advanced solid tumor such as melanoma, head and neck, liver or kidney cancer.

The chain is built from TRBV6-4 and TRBJ2-1; 12 nucleotides match TRBD2. V dropped 5 bases and J dropped 7; count of bases not matched to a gene: 6. The V gene's germline CDR1 is MRHNA and CDR2 SNTAGT. This CDR3 contains 15 residues. The DNA for the CDR3 is TGTGCCAGCAGTATCCTAGCGGGAGGGCCGAATGAGCAGTTCTTC. It yields the protein CASSILAGGPNEQFF.

This clone was detected once. V usage is TRBV13 and J usage is TRBJ1-1; a weak D match, TRBD1 (6 bases). Germline lookup yields CDR1 PRHDT and CDR2 FYEKMQ (reference sequence). Trimming left V 4 bases short and J 3 bases short, with 12 bases between. CDR3 length: 14 residues. The CDR3 DNA reads as TGTGCCAGCAGCTCCACAGGGTCCTACACTGAAGCTTTCTTT. It is translated as CASSSTGSYTEAFF.

This clone was seen a handful of times. The chain recombines TRBV7-6 with TRBJ2-2; 8 bases fit TRBD2. CDR3 size: 15 residues. V dropped 6 bases and J dropped 1; count of bases not matched to a gene: 4. Germline V gives CDR1 SGHVS, CDR2 FNYEAQ. The CDR3 here is CASSPTSGNTGELFF. The CDR3 nucleotides are TGTGCCAGCAGTCCTACTAGCGGGAACACCGGGGAGCTGTTTTTT.

This rearrangement joins TRBV27 to TRBJ1-1, with D perhaps TRBD1 (5 bases). CDR1 is MNHEY and CDR2 is SMNVEV in the germline V gene (reference sequence). Trimming cost V 3 bases and J 5 bases, with 10 bases left between them. The CDR3 totals 13 residues. CDR3 residues: CASSFGARTEAFF. In nucleotides, the CDR3 is TGTGCCAGCAGTTTTGGGGCGCGGACTGAAGCTTTCTTT.

This rearrangement joins TRBV10-2 to TRBJ1-1; tentative D call: TRBD1 (6 bases). The CDR3 runs to 16 residues. CDR1 and CDR2 (germline): WSHSY, SAAADI. Trimming shortened V by 0 bases and J by 7 bases, and 18 bases separated the two germline ends. This chain's CDR3 is CASSESTEGEIGEAFF. The CDR3 coding sequence is TGCGCCAGCAGTGAGTCGACTGAGGGGGAGATAGGTGAAGCTTTCTTT.

The gene calls are TRBV11-2 and TRBJ2-7; D is possibly TRBD2 (5 bases). V lost 5 bases and J 0 bases, leaving 14 bases between the germline ends. The CDR3 loop spans 15 amino acids. Germline V gives CDR1 SGHAT, CDR2 FQNNGV. CDR3 nucleotide sequence: TGTGCCAGCAGCCCCCTCGAGGGAGCCTCCTACGAGCAGTACTTC. Encoded protein: CASSPLEGASYEQYF.

The V call is TRBV28, the J call TRBJ2-1; 7 bases are a match to TRBD2. This CDR3 spans 12 amino acids. The ends lost 3 bases at V and 8 bases at J; junction bases unmatched: 1. The germline CDR1 and CDR2 sequences are MDHEN and SYDVKM. CDR3 region: CASSFGGDEQFF. CDR3 coding DNA: TGTGCCAGCAGTTTTGGGGGGGATGAGCAGTTCTTC.

The V call is TRBV5-4, the J call TRBJ2-7; D may be TRBD1 or TRBD2 (6 bases each). CDR1 SGHNT and CDR2 YYREEE come from the germline V gene (reference sequence). The CDR3 contains 14 residues. V lost 4 bases and J 3 bases, leaving 14 bases between the germline ends. The chain's CDR3 is CASSPSGAYYEQYF. The CDR3 nucleotides are TGTGCCAGCAGCCCGTCGGGGGCCTACTACGAGCAGTACTTC.

The V and J genes are TRBV5-1 and TRBJ2-3; D may correspond to TRBD1 or TRBD2 (6 bases each). Germline CDR1 reads SGHRS; CDR2 reads YFSETQ. The CDR3 contains 15 residues. With 1 base removed from V and 4 bases from J, the gap between germline ends came to 13 bases. The CDR3 nucleotides are TGCGCCAGCAGCTTGACCGGGGGCAATTCAGATACGCAGTATTTT. Translation gives CASSLTGGNSDTQYF.

This chain joins TRBV30 and TRBJ1-1; no firm D call. This CDR3 has 15 residues. Germline V CDR1 and CDR2: GTSNPN, SVGIG (reference sequence). Deletions cut 0 bases from V and 4 bases from J, with 15 bases between. As DNA, the CDR3 is TGTGCCTGGAGTGTACCCCGGGCCGCCCTCACTGAAGCTTTCTTT. Translation: CAWSVPRAALTEAFF. The full variable domain, in which reference TRBV30 and TRBJ1-1 provide the parts outside the CDR3, is SQTIHQWPATLVQPVGSPLSLECTVEGTSNPNLYWYRQAAGRGLQLLFYSVGIGQISSEVPQNLSASRPQDRQFILSSKKLLLSDSGFYLCAWSVPRAALTEAFFGQGTRLTVV.

This chain connects TRBV5-6 to TRBJ1-1; tentative D call: TRBD1 (5 bases). The CDR3 runs 14 residues. V dropped 4 bases and J dropped 2 bases, with 12 bases sitting between them. Germline assignment: CDR1 SGHDT and CDR2 YYEEEE. The chain's CDR3 is CASSLRQLNTEAFF. CDR3 nucleotides: TGTGCCAGCAGCCTAAGACAGCTAAACACTGAAGCTTTCTTT.

The rearrangement joins TRBV28 to TRBJ1-3; D is perhaps TRBD1 (6 bases). The V end lost 4 bases, the J end lost 2 bases, and 18 bases lay between the germline ends. Germline CDR1 reads MDHEN; CDR2 reads SYDVKM. This CDR3 has 17 residues. CDR3 residues: CASSSPTSTGAGNTIYF. CDR3 in DNA: TGTGCCAGCAGTTCTCCCACCTCGACAGGAGCTGGAAACACCATATATTTT.

V usage is TRBV21-1 and J usage is TRBJ2-4. TRBV21-1 is deemed a pseudogene. This CDR3 region has 15 residues. The CDR3 nucleotides read TGTGCCAGCAGCAAAGGATTCTTAGCCAAAAACATTCAGTACTTC. It encodes CASSKGFLAKNIQYF.

The chain recombines TRBV12-5 with TRBJ2-1, with 12 bases identical to TRBD2. CDR1 and CDR2 (germline): LGHNT, FRNRAP. The CDR3 has 13 amino acids. The V segment lost 6 bases and the J segment 9 bases; nucleotides outside the gene matches: 3. The CDR3 reads CASGSGLAGEQFF. CDR3 nucleotides: TGTGCTAGTGGGTCGGGACTAGCGGGTGAGCAGTTCTTC.

CDR3 coding DNA: TGCGCCAGCAGCCCTCAAACAGGGATGGAAGGCACAGATACGCAGTATTTT. Its protein is CASSPQTGMEGTDTQYF. The chain links TRBV4-1 to TRBJ2-3; tentatively, D is TRBD1 (6 bases). Germline loops: CDR1 MGHRA, CDR2 YSYEKL. The CDR3 runs to 17 residues. Trimming removed 4 bases from V and 1 base from J, with 18 bases in between.

The genes are TRBV6-5 and TRBJ1-5, with D hard to call. This CDR3 is built from 14 residues. CDR1 MNHEY and CDR2 SVGAGI come from the germline V gene. Trimming left V 2 bases short and J 1 base short, with 6 bases between. CDR3 nucleotide sequence: TGTGCCAGCAGTTACGTTGAAAGCAATCAGCCCCAGCATTTT. Residues: CASSYVESNQPQHF.

This clone has a single count. The gene calls are TRBV15 and TRBJ1-5; D is possibly TRBD1 (5 bases). Trimming cost V 5 bases and J 6 bases, with 23 bases left between them. Germline V gene data show CDR1 as LNHNV and CDR2 as YYDKDF (reference sequence). The CDR3 consists of 17 residues. This chain's CDR3 is CATSGAGQRIMGQPQHF. CDR3 nucleotide sequence: TGTGCCACCAGCGGGGCGGGTCAGCGAATTATGGGTCAGCCCCAGCATTTT.

The chain has TRBV4-2 and TRBJ2-1, with 7 bases aligning to TRBD2. V gave up 0 bases and J gave up 3 bases; unmatched junction bases: 2. CDR1 is LGHNA and CDR2 is YNFKEQ in the germline V gene. This CDR3 has 15 residues. CDR3 DNA: TGTGCCAGCAGCCAAGATCCTAGCGGCTACAATGAGCAGTTCTTC. It translates to CASSQDPSGYNEQFF.

The V and J genes are TRBV2 and TRBJ2-7, with TRBD1 matching over 7 bases. The germline CDR1 and CDR2 sequences are SNHLY and FYNNEI. V lost 4 bases, J lost 3 bases, and 9 bases stayed unmatched. CDR3 size: 15 residues. The CDR3 bases are TGTGCCAGCAGTGGCTCGACAGGGTTCGGCTACGAGCAGTACTTC. It codes for CASSGSTGFGYEQYF.

This clone was seen a few times. The chain recombines TRBV19 with TRBJ1-1, with TRBD1 as a possible D gene (6 bases). The germline V and J ends were trimmed by 3 bases and 1 base, with 12 bases remaining between them. Germline V gene lookup returns CDR1 LNHDA and CDR2 SQIVND (reference sequence). There are 15 residues in the CDR3. This CDR3 is CASSIWGAENTEAFF. The DNA for the CDR3 is TGTGCCAGTAGTATTTGGGGGGCCGAGAACACTGAAGCTTTCTTT. Using reference TRBV19 and TRBJ1-1 for the parts outside the CDR3, the full variable domain is DGGITQSPKYLFRKEGQNVTLSCEQNLNHDAMYWYRQDPGQGLRLIYYSQIVNDFQKGDIAEGYSVSREKKESFPLTVTSAQKNPTAFYLCASSIWGAENTEAFFGQGTRLTVV.

With respect to this clone: The sample holds other DNA sequences that translate to the same CDR3. The chain carries TRBV30 and TRBJ2-7, with D unresolved. Germline V CDR1 and CDR2: GTSNPN, SVGIG (reference sequence). This CDR3 comprises 12 residues. The V end was cut by 2 bases, the J end by 6 bases, with 11 bases between. In DNA form, the CDR3 reads TGTGCCTGGAGTCTAGGGTCCACCGAGCAGTACTTC. Translated: CAWSLGSTEQYF. Based on the CDR3 plus reference TRBV30 and TRBJ2-7, the full variable domain is SQTIHQWPATLVQPVGSPLSLECTVEGTSNPNLYWYRQAAGRGLQLLFYSVGIGQISSEVPQNLSASRPQDRQFILSSKKLLLSDSGFYLCAWSLGSTEQYFGPGTRLTVT.

V usage is TRBV15 and J usage is TRBJ2-6; D unclear. The germline CDR1 and CDR2 sequences are LNHNV and YYDKDF (reference sequence). The CDR3 loop spans 16 amino acids. Trimming shortened V by 5 bases and J by 4 bases, and 15 bases separated the two germline ends. For the CDR3, the DNA is TGTGCCACCAGCGATTTGGATTTAGGGGGGGCCAACGTCCTGACTTTC. Translating it yields CATSDLDLGGANVLTF.

V is TRBV6-6 and J is TRBJ2-4, with a possible D match to TRBD1 (5 bases). CDR3 size: 11 residues. Looked up from germline, CDR1 is MNHNY and CDR2 is SVGAGI (reference sequence). The germline V and J ends were trimmed by 2 bases and 15 bases, with 11 bases remaining between them. The CDR3 nucleotides are TGTGCCAGCAGTTACGGGGCAGGGCCGTACTTC. This encodes CASSYGAGPYF.

The rearrangement joins TRBV28 to TRBJ2-1; 12 bases match TRBD2. J was trimmed by 4 bases and V by 2 bases; bases with no gene match: 0. CDR1 MDHEN and CDR2 SYDVKM come from the germline V gene. This CDR3 is 15 amino acids long. The CDR3 nucleotides are TGTGCCAGCAGTTTACTAGCGGGGGGGTACAATGAGCAGTTCTTC. Translation gives CASSLLAGGYNEQFF.